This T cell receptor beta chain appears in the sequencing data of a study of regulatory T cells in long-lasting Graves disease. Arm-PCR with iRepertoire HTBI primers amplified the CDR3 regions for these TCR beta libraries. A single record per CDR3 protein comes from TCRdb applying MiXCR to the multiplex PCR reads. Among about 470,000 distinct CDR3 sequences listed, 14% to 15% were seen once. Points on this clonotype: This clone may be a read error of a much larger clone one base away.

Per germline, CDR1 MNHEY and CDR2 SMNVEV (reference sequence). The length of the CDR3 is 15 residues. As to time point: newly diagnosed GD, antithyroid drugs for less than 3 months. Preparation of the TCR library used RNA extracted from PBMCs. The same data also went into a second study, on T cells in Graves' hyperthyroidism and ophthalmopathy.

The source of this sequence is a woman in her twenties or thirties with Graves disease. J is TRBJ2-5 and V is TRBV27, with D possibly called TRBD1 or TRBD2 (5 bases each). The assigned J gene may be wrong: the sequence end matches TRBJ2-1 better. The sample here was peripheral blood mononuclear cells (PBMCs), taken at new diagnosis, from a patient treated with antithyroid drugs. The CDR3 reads CASRVEGREYNEQFF. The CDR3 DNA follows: TGTGCCAGCAGGGTCGAGGGCAGGGAATACAATGAGCAGTTCTTC.